This T cell receptor (beta chain) is from a study of T cells after yellow fever vaccination. MiXCR, applied by TCRdb to the 5' RACE reads, yields one record per CDR3 protein. Among some 300,000 distinct CDR3 sequences listed, roughly 9% were seen once. Between the trimmed V and J ends, which lost 4 bases and 1 base, there was a span of 12 bases. The germline V gene encodes CDR1 MNHEY and CDR2 SMNVEV (reference sequence). This CDR3 spans 15 amino acids. The sequences come from CD4+ T cells sorted from PBMCs, collected 5 days after the yellow fever booster vaccination. The receptor was derived from a man aged 18 to 35 who received the YFV17D yellow fever vaccine. The rearrangement joins TRBV27 to TRBJ2-3; D might be TRBD1 (5 bases). Here the CDR3 DNA reads TGTGCCAGCAGTTCATCCAGGGTCCGCACAGATACGCAGTATTTT. Translation: CASSSSRVRTDTQYF.